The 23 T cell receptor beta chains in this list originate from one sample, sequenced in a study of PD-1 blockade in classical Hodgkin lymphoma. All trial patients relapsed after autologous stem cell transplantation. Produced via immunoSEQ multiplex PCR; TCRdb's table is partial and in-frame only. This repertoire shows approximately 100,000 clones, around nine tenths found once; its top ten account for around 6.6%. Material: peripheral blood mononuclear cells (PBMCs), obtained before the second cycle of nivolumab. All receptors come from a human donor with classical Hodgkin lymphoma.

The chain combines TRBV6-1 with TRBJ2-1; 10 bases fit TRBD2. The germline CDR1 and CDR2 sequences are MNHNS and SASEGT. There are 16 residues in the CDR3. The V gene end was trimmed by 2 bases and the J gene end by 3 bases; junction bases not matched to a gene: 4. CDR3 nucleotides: TGTGCCAGCAGTGAATTCGGGACTAGCGTCTACAATGAGCAGTTCTTC. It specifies CASSEFGTSVYNEQFF.

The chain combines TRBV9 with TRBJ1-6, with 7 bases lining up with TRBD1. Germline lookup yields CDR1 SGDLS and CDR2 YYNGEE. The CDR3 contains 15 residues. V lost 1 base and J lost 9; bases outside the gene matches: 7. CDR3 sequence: CASSVTPGGSSPLHF. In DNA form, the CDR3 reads TGTGCCAGCAGCGTAACCCCAGGGGGGAGTTCACCCCTCCACTTT.

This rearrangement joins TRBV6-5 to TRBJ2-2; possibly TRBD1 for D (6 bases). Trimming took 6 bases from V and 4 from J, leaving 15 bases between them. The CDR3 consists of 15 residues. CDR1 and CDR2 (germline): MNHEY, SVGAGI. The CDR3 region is CASRPTGSGTGELFF. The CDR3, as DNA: TGTGCCAGCAGACCAACAGGGTCGGGCACCGGGGAGCTGTTTTTT.

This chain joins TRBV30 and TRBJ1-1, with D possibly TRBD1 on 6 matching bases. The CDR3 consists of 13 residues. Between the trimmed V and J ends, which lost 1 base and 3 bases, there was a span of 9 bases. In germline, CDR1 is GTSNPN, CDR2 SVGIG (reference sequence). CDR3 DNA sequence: TGTGCCTGGAGTGAGGGGGTCGACACTGAAGCTTTCTTT. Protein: CAWSEGVDTEAFF. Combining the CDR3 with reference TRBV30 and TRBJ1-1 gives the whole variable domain SQTIHQWPATLVQPVGSPLSLECTVEGTSNPNLYWYRQAAGRGLQLLFYSVGIGQISSEVPQNLSASRPQDRQFILSSKKLLLSDSGFYLCAWSEGVDTEAFFGQGTRLTVV.

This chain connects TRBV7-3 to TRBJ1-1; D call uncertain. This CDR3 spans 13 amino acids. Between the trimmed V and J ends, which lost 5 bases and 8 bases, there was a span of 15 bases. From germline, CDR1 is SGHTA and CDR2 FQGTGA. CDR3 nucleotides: TGTGCCAGCAGCCCTGGGCAGGTGAGCGAAGCTTTCTTT. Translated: CASSPGQVSEAFF.

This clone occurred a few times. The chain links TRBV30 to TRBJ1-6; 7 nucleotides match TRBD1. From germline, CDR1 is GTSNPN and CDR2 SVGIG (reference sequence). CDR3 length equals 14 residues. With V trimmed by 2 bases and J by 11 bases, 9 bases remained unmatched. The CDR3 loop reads CAWSSQGFPPPLHF. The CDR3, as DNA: TGTGCCTGGAGTTCACAGGGGTTTCCGCCACCCCTCCACTTT.

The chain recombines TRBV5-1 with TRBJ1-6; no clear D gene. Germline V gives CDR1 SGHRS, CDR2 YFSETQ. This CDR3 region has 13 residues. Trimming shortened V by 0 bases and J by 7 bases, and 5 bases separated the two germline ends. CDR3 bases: TGCGCCAGCAGCTTGGACCGAAATTCACCCCTCCACTTT. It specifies CASSLDRNSPLHF.

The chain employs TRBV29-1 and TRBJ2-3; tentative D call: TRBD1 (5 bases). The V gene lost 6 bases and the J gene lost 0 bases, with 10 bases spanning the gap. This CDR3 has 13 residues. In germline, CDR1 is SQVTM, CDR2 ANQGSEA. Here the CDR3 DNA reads TGCAGCGTACGACAGTTAAGCACAGATACGCAGTATTTT. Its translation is CSVRQLSTDTQYF.

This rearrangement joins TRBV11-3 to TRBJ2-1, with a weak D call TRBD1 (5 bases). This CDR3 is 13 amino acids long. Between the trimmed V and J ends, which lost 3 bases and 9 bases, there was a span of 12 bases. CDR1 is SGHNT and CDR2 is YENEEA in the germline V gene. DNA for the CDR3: TGTGCCAGCAGCTTGGGGCCCGTCGGTGAGCAGTTCTTC. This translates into CASSLGPVGEQFF.

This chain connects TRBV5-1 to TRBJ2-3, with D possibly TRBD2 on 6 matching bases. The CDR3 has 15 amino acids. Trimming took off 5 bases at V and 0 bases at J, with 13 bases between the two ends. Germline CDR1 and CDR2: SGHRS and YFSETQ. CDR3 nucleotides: TGCGCCAGCAGGTCAGGAGGGGATAGCACAGATACGCAGTATTTT. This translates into CASRSGGDSTDTQYF.

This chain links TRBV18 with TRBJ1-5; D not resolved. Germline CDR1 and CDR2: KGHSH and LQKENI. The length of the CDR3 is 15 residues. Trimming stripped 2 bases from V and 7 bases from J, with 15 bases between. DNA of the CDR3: TGTGCCAGCTCACCATTCTCAGGTTCGGGGCAGCCCCAGCATTTT. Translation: CASSPFSGSGQPQHF.

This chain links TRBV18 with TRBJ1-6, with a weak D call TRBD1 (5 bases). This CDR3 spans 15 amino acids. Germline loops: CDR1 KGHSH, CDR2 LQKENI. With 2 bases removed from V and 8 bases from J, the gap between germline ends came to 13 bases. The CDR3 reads CASSPGAGRDSPLHF. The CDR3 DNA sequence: TGTGCCAGCTCACCAGGCGCAGGGCGAGATTCACCCCTCCACTTT.

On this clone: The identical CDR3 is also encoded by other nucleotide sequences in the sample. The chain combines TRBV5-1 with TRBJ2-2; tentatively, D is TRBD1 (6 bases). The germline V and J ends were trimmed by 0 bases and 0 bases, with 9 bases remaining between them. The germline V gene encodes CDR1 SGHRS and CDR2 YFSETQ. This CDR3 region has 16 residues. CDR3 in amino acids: CASSLAGTTNTGELFF. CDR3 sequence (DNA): TGCGCCAGCAGCTTGGCCGGGACAACGAACACCGGGGAGCTGTTTTTT.

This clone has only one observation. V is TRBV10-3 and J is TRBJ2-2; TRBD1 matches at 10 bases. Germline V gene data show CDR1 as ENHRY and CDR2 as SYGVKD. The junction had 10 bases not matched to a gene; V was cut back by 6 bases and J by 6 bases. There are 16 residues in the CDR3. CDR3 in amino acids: CAISREIGQGAGELFF. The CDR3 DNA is TGTGCCATCAGCCGCGAAATTGGACAGGGGGCCGGGGAGCTGTTTTTT.

CDR3 loop: CASSAGTSTYNEQFF. DNA for the CDR3: TGTGCCAGCAGCGCAGGGACTAGCACCTACAATGAGCAGTTCTTC. The chain carries TRBV9 and TRBJ2-1; 9 bases fit TRBD2. With V trimmed by 3 bases and J by 2 bases, 3 bases remained unmatched. The CDR3 is 15 amino acids. Germline CDR1 SGDLS, CDR2 YYNGEE.

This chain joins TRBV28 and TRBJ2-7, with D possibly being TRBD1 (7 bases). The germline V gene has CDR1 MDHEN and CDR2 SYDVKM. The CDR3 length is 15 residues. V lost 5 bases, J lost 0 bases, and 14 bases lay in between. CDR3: CASSPPGGGSYEQYF. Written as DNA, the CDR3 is TGTGCCAGCAGTCCGCCAGGGGGAGGCTCCTACGAGCAGTACTTC.

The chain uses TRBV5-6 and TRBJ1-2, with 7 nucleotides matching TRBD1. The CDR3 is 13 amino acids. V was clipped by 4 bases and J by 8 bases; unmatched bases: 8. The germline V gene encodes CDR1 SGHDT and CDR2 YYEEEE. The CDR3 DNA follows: TGTGCCAGCAGCAAAGACAGGGTCTACGGCTACACCTTC. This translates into CASSKDRVYGYTF.

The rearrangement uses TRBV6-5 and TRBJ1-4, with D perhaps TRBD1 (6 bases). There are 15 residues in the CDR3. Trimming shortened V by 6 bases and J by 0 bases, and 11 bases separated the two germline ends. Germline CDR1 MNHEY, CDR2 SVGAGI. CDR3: CASRWDTATNEKLFF. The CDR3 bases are TGTGCCAGCAGGTGGGACACGGCAACTAATGAAAAACTGTTTTTT.

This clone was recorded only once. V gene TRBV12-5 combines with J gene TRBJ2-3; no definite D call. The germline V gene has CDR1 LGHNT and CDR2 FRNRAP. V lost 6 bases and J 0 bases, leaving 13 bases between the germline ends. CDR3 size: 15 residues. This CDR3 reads CASGSQTRSTDTQYF. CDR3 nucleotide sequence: TGTGCTAGTGGATCCCAGACTCGGAGCACAGATACGCAGTATTTT.

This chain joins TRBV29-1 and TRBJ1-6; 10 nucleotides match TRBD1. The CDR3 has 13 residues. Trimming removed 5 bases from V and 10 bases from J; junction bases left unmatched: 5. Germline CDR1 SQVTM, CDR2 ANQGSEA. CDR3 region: CSVRQGAESPLHF. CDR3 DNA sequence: TGCAGCGTTAGACAGGGGGCGGAATCACCCCTCCACTTT.

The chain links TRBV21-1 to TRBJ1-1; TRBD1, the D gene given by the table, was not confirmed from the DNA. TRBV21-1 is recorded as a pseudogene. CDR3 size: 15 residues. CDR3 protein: CASSKVGTMNTEAFF. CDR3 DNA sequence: TGTGCCAGCAGCAAAGTGGGCACCATGAACACTGAAGCTTTCTTT.

In DNA form, the CDR3 reads TGTGCCAGCAGCGTTAGCGGGGGGGCGAATGAGCAGTTCTTC. Its protein product is CASSVSGGANEQFF. The V and J genes are TRBV9 and TRBJ2-1; 11 nucleotides match TRBD2. Germline V gene lookup returns CDR1 SGDLS and CDR2 YYNGEE. This CDR3 has 14 residues. The V and J ends lost 2 bases and 7 bases, in that order; junction bases with no gene match: 2.

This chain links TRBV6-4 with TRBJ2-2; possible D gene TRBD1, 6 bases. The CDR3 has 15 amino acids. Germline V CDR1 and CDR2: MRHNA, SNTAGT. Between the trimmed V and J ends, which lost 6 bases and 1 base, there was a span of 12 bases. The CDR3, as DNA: TGTGCCAGCAGATCTGGGGGCTGGAACACCGGGGAGCTGTTTTTT. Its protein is CASRSGGWNTGELFF.